This note documents a single T cell receptor beta chain sequence. What it binds is unknown. The sample comes from a study of OX40 agonist ivuxolimab in advanced cancers. About the study: An agonistic human IgG2 monoclonal antibody against OX40 (CD134) was given. Partial responses, seen in three patients, involved one hepatocellular carcinoma and two cutaneous melanomas.

General observations from the study: The authors did not determine the antigen specificity of the expanded peripheral T cells.

V lost 1 base to trimming and J lost 5 bases, with 9 bases between them. The CDR3 totals 13 residues. Germline V gene data show CDR1 as WNHNN and CDR2 as SYGVQD (reference sequence). The repertoire was sequenced with immunoSEQ multiplex PCR; TCRdb's copy has only in-frame clones and lacks some. This sample has 35,000 to 45,000 clones; more than 85% occur once, and the top ten carry around 20%. Patients with a history of autoimmune disease or on systemic immunosuppression were excluded. The V gene is TRBV10-1, the J gene TRBJ2-7; D is unclear. The sequenced sample was CD4+ or CD8+ T cells sorted from blood, obtained in a trial of the OX40 agonist ivuxolimab. The source of this sequence is an adult with an advanced solid tumor such as melanoma, head and neck, liver or kidney cancer. The CDR3 loop is CASSEFLRDEQYF. CDR3 nucleotide sequence: TGCGCCAGCAGTGAGTTCCTCCGGGACGAGCAGTACTTC.